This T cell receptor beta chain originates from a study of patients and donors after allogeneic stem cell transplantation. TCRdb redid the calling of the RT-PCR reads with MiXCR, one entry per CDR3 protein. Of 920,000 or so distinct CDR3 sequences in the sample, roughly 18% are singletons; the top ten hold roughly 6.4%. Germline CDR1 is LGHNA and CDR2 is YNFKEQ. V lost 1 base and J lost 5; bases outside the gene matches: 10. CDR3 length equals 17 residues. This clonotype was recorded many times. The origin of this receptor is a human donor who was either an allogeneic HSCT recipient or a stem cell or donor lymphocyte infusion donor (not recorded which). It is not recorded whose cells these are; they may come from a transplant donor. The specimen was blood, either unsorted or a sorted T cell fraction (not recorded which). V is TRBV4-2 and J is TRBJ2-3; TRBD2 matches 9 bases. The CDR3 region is CASSQGLAGILGDTQYF. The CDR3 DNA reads TGTGCCAGCAGCCAAGGTCTAGCGGGGATACTCGGAGATACGCAGTATTTT.